This T cell receptor beta chain was sequenced in a study of technical replicates of blood from several donors. This table comes from immunoSEQ multiplex PCR, and its TCRdb copy is limited to in-frame clones, with some not included. Found here are more than 65,000 clones, about 97% of them singletons; the top ten hold under 0.2%. V was trimmed by 0 bases and J by 0 bases, leaving 9 bases between them. Germline V gene sequence: CDR1 SGHNT, CDR2 YYREEE (reference sequence). The CDR3 has 15 amino acids. This receptor was obtained from a human donor in good health. Sequencing was performed on T cells isolated from PBMCs. This chain links TRBV5-4 with TRBJ1-1; possibly TRBD1 for D (6 bases). In DNA, the CDR3 is TGTGCCAGCAGCTTGGGAGGGACACTGAACACTGAAGCTTTCTTT. Residues: CASSLGGTLNTEAFF.